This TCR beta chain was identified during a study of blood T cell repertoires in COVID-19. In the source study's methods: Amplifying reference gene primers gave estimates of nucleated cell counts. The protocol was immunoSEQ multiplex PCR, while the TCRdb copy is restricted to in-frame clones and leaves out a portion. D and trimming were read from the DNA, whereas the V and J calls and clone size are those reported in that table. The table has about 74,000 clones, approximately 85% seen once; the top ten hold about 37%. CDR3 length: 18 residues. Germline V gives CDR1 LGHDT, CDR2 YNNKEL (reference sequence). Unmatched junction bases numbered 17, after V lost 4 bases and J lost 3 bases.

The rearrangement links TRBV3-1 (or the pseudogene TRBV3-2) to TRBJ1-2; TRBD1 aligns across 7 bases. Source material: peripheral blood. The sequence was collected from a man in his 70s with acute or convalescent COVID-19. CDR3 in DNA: TGTGCCAGCAGCCGACATGGATCGGGACAGCTGCTCGACTATGGCTACACCTTC. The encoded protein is CASSRHGSGQLLDYGYTF.